These 16 T cell receptor beta chains originate from one sample sequenced in a study of T-cell reconstitution after alpha-beta-depleted transplantation in children. A library of TCRbeta sequences, prepared with unique molecular identifiers, was generated. TCRdb called the PCR reads again in MiXCR, with one record for every CDR3 protein. The sample gives 640,000 or so distinct CDR3 sequences, 16% of which show up once; approximately 1% is in the top ten. The sequenced sample was PBMCs from the stem cell graft donor, obtained from the stem cell graft. The receptor source for this set is a human donor who donated a stem cell graft to a child with acute myeloid leukemia.

V is TRBV4-1 and J is TRBJ2-7, with 7 bases identical to TRBD2. Germline CDR1 and CDR2: MGHRA and YSYEKL. The CDR3 is 14 amino acids. V lost 4 bases and J lost 5; bases outside the gene matches: 8. CDR3 sequence (DNA): TGCGCCAGCAGCCTGAATCGGGGGGTGAACGAGCAGTACTTC. It specifies CASSLNRGVNEQYF.

This clonotype was seen many times. CDR3 DNA sequence: TGTGCCAGCAGTTTCGAACCGACCACAGATACGCAGTATTTT. This codes for CASSFEPTTDTQYF. The chain uses TRBV27 and TRBJ2-3; unclear D gene. V was clipped by 3 bases and J by 2 bases, with 9 bases between them. The CDR3 is made up of 14 amino acids. In germline, CDR1 is MNHEY, CDR2 SMNVEV (reference sequence).

This clonotype occurred a few times. CDR3 in DNA: TGTGCCAGCAGTCGCGGACTAGCGGGGGGCACAGATACGCAGTATTTT. This encodes CASSRGLAGGTDTQYF. The V call is TRBV28, the J call TRBJ2-3; the match to TRBD2 covers 13 bases. Trimming removed 5 bases from V and 1 base from J; junction bases left unmatched: 3. Germline V gene data show CDR1 as MDHEN and CDR2 as SYDVKM. The CDR3 runs 16 residues.

Ten or more counts support this clonotype. This rearrangement joins TRBV20-1 to TRBJ1-1; no definite D call. V lost 0 bases and J 0 bases, leaving 14 bases between the germline ends. The germline V gene encodes CDR1 DFQATT and CDR2 SNEGSKA (reference sequence). The CDR3 sequence is 16 residues long. CDR3 nucleotides: TGCAGTGCTAGAGATCTTACCCAAATAATGAACACTGAAGCTTTCTTT. Translated, it gives CSARDLTQIMNTEAFF.

This clonotype appeared many times. CDR3 bases: TGTGCCAGCAGTTACTCTGAGGGGGACACTGAAGCTTTCTTT. Residues: CASSYSEGDTEAFF. This chain connects TRBV6-5 to TRBJ1-1; TRBD1 might be the D (6 bases). The CDR3 consists of 14 residues. V was cut by 0 bases and J by 3 bases, with 8 bases left in between. The V gene's germline CDR1 is MNHEY and CDR2 SVGAGI.

The sample holds a few counts of this clonotype. The rearrangement uses TRBV7-2 and TRBJ2-7, with D possibly matching TRBD1 (5 bases). The germline V and J ends were trimmed by 5 bases and 0 bases, with 11 bases remaining between them. There are 14 residues in the CDR3. From germline, CDR1 is SGHTA and CDR2 FQGNSA. CDR3 in DNA: TGTGCCAGCAGCGCCCTACAGGACTCCTACGAGCAGTACTTC. This encodes CASSALQDSYEQYF. The whole variable domain, filled in from reference TRBV7-2 and TRBJ2-7, reads GAGVSQSPSNKVTEKGKDVELRCDPISGHTALYWYRQSLGQGLEFLIYFQGNSAPDKSGLPSDRFSAERTGGSVSTLTIQRTQQEDSAVYLCASSALQDSYEQYFGPGTRLTVT.

This clonotype was counted between two and nine times. V usage is TRBV20-1 and J usage is TRBJ2-6, with 11 bases identical to TRBD1. With V trimmed by 4 bases and J by 0 bases, 2 bases remained unmatched. The CDR3 totals 16 residues. Germline loops: CDR1 DFQATT, CDR2 SNEGSKA (reference sequence). The CDR3 protein is CSATDRGPSGANVLTF. As DNA, the CDR3 is TGCAGTGCTACGGACAGGGGGCCCTCTGGGGCCAACGTCCTGACTTTC.

The rearrangement links TRBV7-7 to TRBJ2-7; 8 bases line up with TRBD1. Germline V gives CDR1 SSHAT, CDR2 FNYEAQ (reference sequence). The CDR3 spans 15 residues. Trimming cost V 5 bases and J 2 bases; bases outside gene matches: 8. Here the CDR3 reads CASSRDRGTPYEQYF. Here the CDR3 DNA reads TGTGCCAGCAGCCGCGACAGGGGAACCCCCTACGAGCAGTACTTC.

This clonotype was observed a handful of times. This chain connects TRBV5-1 to TRBJ2-1, with TRBD1 matching 9 bases. J gave up 10 bases and V 2 bases, and 4 bases lay outside the gene matches. This CDR3 has 13 residues. The germline V gene encodes CDR1 SGHRS and CDR2 YFSETQ. The chain's CDR3 is CASSLQGAEEQFF. In DNA, the CDR3 is TGCGCCAGCAGCTTACAGGGGGCTGAGGAGCAGTTCTTC.

The V call is TRBV15, the J call TRBJ2-1; 8 bases match TRBD1. Looked up from germline, CDR1 is LNHNV and CDR2 is YYDKDF (reference sequence). With 1 base clipped from V and 1 base from J, the junction kept 3 bases outside the gene matches. The CDR3 sequence is 16 residues long. The CDR3 sequence: CATSRGTGGSYNEQFF. In nucleotides, the CDR3 is TGTGCCACCAGCAGAGGAACAGGGGGATCCTACAATGAGCAGTTCTTC.

This clonotype was seen ten or more times. V is TRBV7-2 and J is TRBJ2-6; D uncertain. Trimming took 4 bases from V and 5 from J, leaving 6 bases between them. CDR3 length equals 13 residues. Per the germline V gene, CDR1 is SGHTA and CDR2 is FQGNSA. The CDR3 nucleotides are TGTGCCAGCAGCTCAGTCAGGGCCAACGTCCTGACTTTC. Translation gives CASSSVRANVLTF.

The J gene is TRBJ2-1, the V gene TRBV7-2; a possible D gene is TRBD1 (5 bases). Trimming stripped 0 bases from V and 3 bases from J, with 12 bases between. This CDR3 region has 16 residues. Germline V gene data show CDR1 as SGHTA and CDR2 as FQGNSA. Here the CDR3 reads CASSLAPGPNYNEQFF. The CDR3 DNA reads as TGTGCCAGCAGCTTAGCCCCAGGGCCGAACTACAATGAGCAGTTCTTC.

This clonotype appeared many times. The chain carries TRBV20-1 and TRBJ1-1; 8 nucleotides match TRBD1. This CDR3 is 15 amino acids long. The V gene end was trimmed by 2 bases and the J gene end by 5 bases; junction bases not matched to a gene: 10. CDR1 is DFQATT and CDR2 is SNEGSKA in the germline V gene (reference sequence). CDR3 loop: CSARTGSGGATEAFF. In DNA form, the CDR3 reads TGCAGTGCTAGAACGGGCTCAGGGGGCGCGACTGAAGCTTTCTTT.

This clonotype was picked up a small number of times. V is TRBV7-2 and J is TRBJ2-7, with D possibly being TRBD2 (6 bases). V was trimmed by 1 base and J by 2 bases, leaving 12 bases between them. The CDR3 totals 15 residues. Per germline, CDR1 SGHTA and CDR2 FQGNSA. This chain's CDR3 is CASSLDGGTTYEQYF. CDR3 in DNA: TGTGCCAGCAGCTTAGATGGGGGGACGACCTACGAGCAGTACTTC.

The chain carries TRBV6-1 and TRBJ2-5; D is uncertain. The CDR3 length is 14 residues. Germline assignment: CDR1 MNHNS and CDR2 SASEGT. V was shortened by 0 bases and J by 5 bases, with 10 bases between the two germline ends. Here the CDR3 reads CASSEARIRETQYF. The CDR3 nucleotides read TGTGCCAGCAGTGAAGCACGGATTAGGGAGACCCAGTACTTC.

This clonotype was detected many times. The CDR3 protein is CASSLDGTNTEAFF. In DNA form, the CDR3 reads TGCGCCAGCAGCTTGGATGGTACGAACACTGAAGCTTTCTTT. V usage is TRBV5-1 and J usage is TRBJ1-1; D is unresolved. From germline, CDR1 is SGHRS and CDR2 YFSETQ. V shed 0 bases and J shed 1 base, with 7 bases lying between them. The length of the CDR3 is 14 residues.